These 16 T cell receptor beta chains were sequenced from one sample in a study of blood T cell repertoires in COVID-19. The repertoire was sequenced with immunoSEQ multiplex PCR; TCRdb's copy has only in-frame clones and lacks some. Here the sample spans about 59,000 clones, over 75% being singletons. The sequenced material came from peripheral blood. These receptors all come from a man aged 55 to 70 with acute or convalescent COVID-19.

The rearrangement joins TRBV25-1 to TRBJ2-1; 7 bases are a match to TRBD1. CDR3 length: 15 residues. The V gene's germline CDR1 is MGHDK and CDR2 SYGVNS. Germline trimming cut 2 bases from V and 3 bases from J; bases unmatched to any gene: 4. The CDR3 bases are TGTGCCAGCAGTGAAGGGTCAGGGGGCTACAATGAGCAGTTCTTC. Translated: CASSEGSGGYNEQFF.

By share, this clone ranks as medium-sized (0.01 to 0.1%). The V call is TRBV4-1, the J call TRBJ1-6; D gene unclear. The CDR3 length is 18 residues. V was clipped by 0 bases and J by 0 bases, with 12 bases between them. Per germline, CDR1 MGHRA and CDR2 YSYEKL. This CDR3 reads CASSQDASQSSYNSPLHF. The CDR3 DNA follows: TGCGCCAGCAGCCAAGATGCCTCACAGAGCTCCTATAATTCACCCCTCCACTTT.

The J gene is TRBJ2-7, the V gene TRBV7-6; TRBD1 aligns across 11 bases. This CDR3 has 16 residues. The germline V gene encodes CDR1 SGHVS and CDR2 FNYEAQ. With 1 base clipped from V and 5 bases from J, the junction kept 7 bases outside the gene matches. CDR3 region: CASSLGTGGAKNEQYF. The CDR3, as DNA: TGTGCCAGCAGCTTAGGGACAGGGGGCGCGAAAAACGAGCAGTACTTC.

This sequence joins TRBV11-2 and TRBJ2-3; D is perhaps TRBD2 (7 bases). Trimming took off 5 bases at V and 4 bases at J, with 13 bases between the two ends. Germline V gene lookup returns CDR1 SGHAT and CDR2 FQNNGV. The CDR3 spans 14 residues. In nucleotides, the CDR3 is TGTGCCAGCAGCCAAGGGGGGGGATCAGATACGCAGTATTTT. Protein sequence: CASSQGGGSDTQYF.

The CDR3 DNA follows: TGCGCCAGCAGCCCGGGACTAGCGGGGGCCAACTCTGGGGCCAACGTCCTGACTTTC. Its protein product is CASSPGLAGANSGANVLTF. The chain uses TRBV5-1 and TRBJ2-6; 14 bases fit TRBD2. The CDR3 has 19 residues. V shed 4 bases, J shed 0 bases, and the junction held 6 bases outside the gene matches. Per germline, CDR1 SGHRS and CDR2 YFSETQ.

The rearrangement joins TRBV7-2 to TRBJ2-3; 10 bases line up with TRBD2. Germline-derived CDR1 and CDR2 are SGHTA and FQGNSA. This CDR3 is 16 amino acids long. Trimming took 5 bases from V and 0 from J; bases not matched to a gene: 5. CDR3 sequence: CASSAGLAASTDTQYF. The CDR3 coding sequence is TGTGCCAGCAGCGCTGGACTAGCGGCTAGCACAGATACGCAGTATTTT.

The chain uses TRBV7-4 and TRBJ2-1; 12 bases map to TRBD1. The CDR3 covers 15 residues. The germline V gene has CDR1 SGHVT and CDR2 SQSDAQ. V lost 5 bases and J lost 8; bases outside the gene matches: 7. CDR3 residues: CASSHGTGGGYEQFF. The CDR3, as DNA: TGTGCCAGCAGCCACGGGACAGGGGGCGGGTATGAGCAGTTCTTC.

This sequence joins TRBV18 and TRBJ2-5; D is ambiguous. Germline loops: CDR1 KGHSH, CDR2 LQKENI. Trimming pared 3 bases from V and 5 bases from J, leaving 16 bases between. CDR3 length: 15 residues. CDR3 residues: CASSPAASAGETQYF. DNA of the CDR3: TGTGCCAGCTCACCGGCAGCTTCCGCCGGGGAGACCCAGTACTTC.

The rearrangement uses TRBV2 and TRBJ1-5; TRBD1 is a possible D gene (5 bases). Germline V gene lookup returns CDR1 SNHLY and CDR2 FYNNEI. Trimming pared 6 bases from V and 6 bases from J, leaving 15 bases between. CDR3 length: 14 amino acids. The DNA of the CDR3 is TGTGCCAGCAGGATGGGGGGGGGAAGTCAGCCCCAGCATTTT. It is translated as CASRMGGGSQPQHF.

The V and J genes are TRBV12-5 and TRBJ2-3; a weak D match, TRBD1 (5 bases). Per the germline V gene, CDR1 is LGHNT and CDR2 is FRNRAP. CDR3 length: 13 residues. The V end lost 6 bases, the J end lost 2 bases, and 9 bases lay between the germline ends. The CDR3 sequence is CASGGANTDTQYF. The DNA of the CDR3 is TGTGCTAGTGGAGGGGCCAACACAGATACGCAGTATTTT. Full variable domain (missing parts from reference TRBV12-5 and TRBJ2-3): DARVTQTPRHKVTEMGQEVTMRCQPILGHNTVFWYRQTMMQGLELLAYFRNRAPLDDSGMPKDRFSAEMPDATLATLKIQPSEPRDSAVYFCASGGANTDTQYFGPGTRLTVL.

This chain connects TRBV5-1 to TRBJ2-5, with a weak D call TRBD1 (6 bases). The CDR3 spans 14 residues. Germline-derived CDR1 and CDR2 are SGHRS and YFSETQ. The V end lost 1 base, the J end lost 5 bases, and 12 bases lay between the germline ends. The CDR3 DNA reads TGCGCCAGCAGCTTGACGGTGGGGGCGGAGACCCAGTACTTC. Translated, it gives CASSLTVGAETQYF.

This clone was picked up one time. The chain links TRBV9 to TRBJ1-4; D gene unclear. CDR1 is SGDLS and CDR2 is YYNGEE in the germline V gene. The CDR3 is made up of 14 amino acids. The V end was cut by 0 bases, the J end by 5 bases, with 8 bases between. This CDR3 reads CASSVGAANEKLFF. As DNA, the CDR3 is TGTGCCAGCAGCGTAGGGGCTGCGAATGAAAAACTGTTTTTT.

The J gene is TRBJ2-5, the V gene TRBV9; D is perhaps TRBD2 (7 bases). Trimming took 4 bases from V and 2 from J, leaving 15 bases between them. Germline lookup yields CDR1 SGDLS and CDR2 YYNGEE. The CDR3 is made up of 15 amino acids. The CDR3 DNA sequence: TGTGCCAGCAGCCAGAGGGGGGGTCGGCAAGAGACCCAGTACTTC. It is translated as CASSQRGGRQETQYF.

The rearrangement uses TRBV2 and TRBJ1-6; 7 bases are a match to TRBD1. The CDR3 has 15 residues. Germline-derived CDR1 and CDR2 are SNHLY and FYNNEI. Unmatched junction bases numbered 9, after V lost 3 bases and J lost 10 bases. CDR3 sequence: CASSEEQGSVSPLHF. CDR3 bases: TGTGCCAGCAGTGAGGAACAGGGGAGCGTATCACCCCTCCACTTT.

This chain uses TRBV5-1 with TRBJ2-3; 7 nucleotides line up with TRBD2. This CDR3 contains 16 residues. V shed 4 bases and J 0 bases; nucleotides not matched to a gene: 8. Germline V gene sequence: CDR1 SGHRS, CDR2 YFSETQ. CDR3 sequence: CASSRGAGESTDTQYF. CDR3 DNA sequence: TGCGCCAGCAGCCGAGGGGCGGGGGAGAGCACAGATACGCAGTATTTT.

CDR3 nucleotides: TGCGCCAGCAGCTTGGCTGGGACAGGGGGAACAAATTCACCCCTCCACTTT. It specifies CASSLAGTGGTNSPLHF. This rearrangement joins TRBV5-1 to TRBJ1-6, with 11 nucleotides matching TRBD1. CDR3 size: 17 residues. Germline lookup yields CDR1 SGHRS and CDR2 YFSETQ. Trimming cost V 0 bases and J 7 bases; bases outside gene matches: 6.